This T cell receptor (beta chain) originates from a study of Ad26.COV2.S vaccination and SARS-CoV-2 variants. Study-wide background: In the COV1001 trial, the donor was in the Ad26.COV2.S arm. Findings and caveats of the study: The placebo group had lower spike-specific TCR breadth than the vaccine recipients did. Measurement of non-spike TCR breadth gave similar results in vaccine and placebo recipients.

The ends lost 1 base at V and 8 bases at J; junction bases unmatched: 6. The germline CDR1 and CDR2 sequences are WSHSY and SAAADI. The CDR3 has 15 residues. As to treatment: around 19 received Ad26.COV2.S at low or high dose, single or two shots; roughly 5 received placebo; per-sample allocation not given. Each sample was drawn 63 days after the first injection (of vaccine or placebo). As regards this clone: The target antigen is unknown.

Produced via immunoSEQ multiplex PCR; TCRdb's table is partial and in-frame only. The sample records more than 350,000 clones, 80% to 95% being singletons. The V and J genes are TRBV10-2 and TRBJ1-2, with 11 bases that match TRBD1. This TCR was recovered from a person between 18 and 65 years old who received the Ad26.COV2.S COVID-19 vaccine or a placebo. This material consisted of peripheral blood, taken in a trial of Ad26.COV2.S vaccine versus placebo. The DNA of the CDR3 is TGCGCCAGCAGTGAGTGGACAGGGGGCGCAGGCGGCTACACCTTC. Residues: CASSEWTGGAGGYTF.